This TCR beta chain originates from a study of tumor-infiltrating lymphocytes in primary liver carcinoma. Between roughly 17 and 33 mg of unsorted bulk tissue served as the source from which RNA and DNA were co-extracted. Trimming removed 5 bases from V and 5 bases from J; junction bases left unmatched: 13. This CDR3 is 17 amino acids long. CDR1 is MNHEY, CDR2 SVGEGT, per germline. Researchers generated TCR beta cDNA from roughly 510 ng of total RNA, relying on a constant-region primer. Three rounds of nested multiplex PCR with slightly modified ARM-PCR produced TCR beta libraries. The first two PCR rounds used TRBV1-TRBV30 primers with a Cbeta primer, around 10 cycles each. TCRdb redid the calling of the multiplex PCR reads with MiXCR, one entry per CDR3 protein. The sample has approximately 92,000 distinct CDR3 sequences; more than 60% are singletons.

The sequencing input was liver tumor tissue from sampling region 5. Subset noted: tumor region T5, tumor centre. The origin of this receptor is a woman in her fifties or sixties with primary liver carcinoma and hepatitis B virus infection. The chain is built from TRBV6-2 or TRBV6-3 and TRBJ2-1; the match to TRBD2 covers 9 bases. CDR3 coding DNA: TGTGCCAGCAGTACCACCTTTAGCGGGAGATCTAACAATGAGCAGTTCTTC. It translates to CASSTTFSGRSNNEQFF.